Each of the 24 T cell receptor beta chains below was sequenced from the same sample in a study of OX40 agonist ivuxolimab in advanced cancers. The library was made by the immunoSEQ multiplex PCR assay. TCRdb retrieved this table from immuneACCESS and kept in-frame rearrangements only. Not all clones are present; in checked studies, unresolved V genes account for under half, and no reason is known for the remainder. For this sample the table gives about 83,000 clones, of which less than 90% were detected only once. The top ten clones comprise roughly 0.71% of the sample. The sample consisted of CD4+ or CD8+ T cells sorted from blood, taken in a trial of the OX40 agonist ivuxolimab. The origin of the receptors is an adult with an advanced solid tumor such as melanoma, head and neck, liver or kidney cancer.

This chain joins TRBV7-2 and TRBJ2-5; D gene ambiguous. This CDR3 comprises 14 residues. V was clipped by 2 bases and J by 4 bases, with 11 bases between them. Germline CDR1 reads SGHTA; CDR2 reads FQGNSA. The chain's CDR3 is CASSLWKTGETQYF. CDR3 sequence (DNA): TGTGCCAGCAGCTTATGGAAGACCGGAGAGACCCAGTACTTC. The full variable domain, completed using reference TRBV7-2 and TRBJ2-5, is GAGVSQSPSNKVTEKGKDVELRCDPISGHTALYWYRQSLGQGLEFLIYFQGNSAPDKSGLPSDRFSAERTGGSVSTLTIQRTQQEDSAVYLCASSLWKTGETQYFGPGTRLLVL.

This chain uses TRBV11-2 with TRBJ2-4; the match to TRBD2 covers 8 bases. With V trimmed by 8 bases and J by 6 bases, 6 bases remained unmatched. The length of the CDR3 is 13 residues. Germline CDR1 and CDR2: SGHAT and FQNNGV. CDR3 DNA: TGTGCCAGCGGGACGGGACTAGTAAACATTCAGTACTTC. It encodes CASGTGLVNIQYF.

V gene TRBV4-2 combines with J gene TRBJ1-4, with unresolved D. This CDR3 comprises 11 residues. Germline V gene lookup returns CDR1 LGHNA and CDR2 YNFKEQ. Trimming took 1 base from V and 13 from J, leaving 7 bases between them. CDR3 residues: CASSQVGSLFF. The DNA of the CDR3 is TGTGCCAGCAGCCAAGTGGGGTCACTGTTTTTT.

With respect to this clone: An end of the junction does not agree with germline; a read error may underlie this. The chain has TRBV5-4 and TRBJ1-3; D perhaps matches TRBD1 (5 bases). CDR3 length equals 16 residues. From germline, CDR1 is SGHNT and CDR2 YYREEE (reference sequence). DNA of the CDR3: TGTGCCAGCAGCTCGCCCCTCGGGGACTCTGGAAGCACCATATATTTT. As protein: CASSSPLGDSGSTIYF.

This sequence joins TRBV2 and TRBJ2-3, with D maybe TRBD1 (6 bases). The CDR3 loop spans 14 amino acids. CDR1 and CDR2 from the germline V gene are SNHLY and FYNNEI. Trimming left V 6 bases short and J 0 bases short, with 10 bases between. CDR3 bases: TGTGCCAGCAGGAGACAGGTTAGCACAGATACGCAGTATTTT. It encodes CASRRQVSTDTQYF.

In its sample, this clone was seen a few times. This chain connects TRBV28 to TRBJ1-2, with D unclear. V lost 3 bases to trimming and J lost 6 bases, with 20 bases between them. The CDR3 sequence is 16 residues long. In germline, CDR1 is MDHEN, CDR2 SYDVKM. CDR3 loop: CASSLAVQRQLNGYTF. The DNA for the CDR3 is TGTGCCAGCAGTTTGGCGGTACAGAGGCAGCTTAATGGCTACACCTTC.

This CDR3 reads CASSFREDARYEQYF. As DNA, the CDR3 is TGCGCCAGCAGCTTTAGAGAGGACGCTAGGTACGAGCAGTACTTC. This rearrangement joins TRBV5-1 to TRBJ2-7; D remains ambiguous. The CDR3 totals 15 residues. Germline CDR1 is SGHRS and CDR2 is YFSETQ. V lost 2 bases to trimming and J lost 4 bases, with 16 bases between them.

In nucleotides, the CDR3 is TGTGCCAGCAGATCGGGACAGACAAATTCACCCCTCCACTTT. Protein sequence: CASRSGQTNSPLHF. The gene calls are TRBV7-3 and TRBJ1-6, with TRBD1 matching over 7 bases. Germline-derived CDR1 and CDR2 are SGHTA and FQGTGA. The CDR3 covers 14 residues. The V segment lost 6 bases and the J segment 7 bases; nucleotides outside the gene matches: 6.

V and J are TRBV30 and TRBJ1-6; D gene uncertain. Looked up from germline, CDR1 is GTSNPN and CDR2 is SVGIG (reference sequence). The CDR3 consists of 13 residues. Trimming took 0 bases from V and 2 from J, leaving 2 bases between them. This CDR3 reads CAWSVPYNSPLHF. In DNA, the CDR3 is TGTGCCTGGAGTGTCCCCTATAATTCACCCCTCCACTTT.

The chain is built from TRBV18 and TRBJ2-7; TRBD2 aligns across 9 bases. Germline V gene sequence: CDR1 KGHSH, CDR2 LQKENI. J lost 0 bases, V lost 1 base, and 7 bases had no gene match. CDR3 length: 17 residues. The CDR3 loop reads CASSPQSGSGGSYEQYF. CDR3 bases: TGTGCCAGCTCACCACAATCAGGTAGCGGGGGCTCCTACGAGCAGTACTTC.

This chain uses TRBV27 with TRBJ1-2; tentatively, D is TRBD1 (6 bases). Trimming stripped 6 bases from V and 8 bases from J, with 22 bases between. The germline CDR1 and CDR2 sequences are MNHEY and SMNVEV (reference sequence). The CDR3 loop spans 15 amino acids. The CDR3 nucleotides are TGTGCCAGCAGGATGACAACAGGGTCGATCCGCGGCTACACCTTC. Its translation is CASRMTTGSIRGYTF.

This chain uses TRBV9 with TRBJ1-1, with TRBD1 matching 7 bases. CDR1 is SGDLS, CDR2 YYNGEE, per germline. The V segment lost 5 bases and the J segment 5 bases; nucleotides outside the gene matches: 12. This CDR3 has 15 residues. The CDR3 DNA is TGTGCCAGCAGTCCCGAGGACAGGTCTGGGACTGAAGCTTTCTTT. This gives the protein CASSPEDRSGTEAFF. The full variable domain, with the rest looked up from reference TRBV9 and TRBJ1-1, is DSGVTQTPKHLITATGQRVTLRCSPRSGDLSVYWYQQSLDQGLQFLIQYYNGEERAKGNILERFSAQQFPDLHSELNLSSLELGDSALYFCASSPEDRSGTEAFFGQGTRLTVV.

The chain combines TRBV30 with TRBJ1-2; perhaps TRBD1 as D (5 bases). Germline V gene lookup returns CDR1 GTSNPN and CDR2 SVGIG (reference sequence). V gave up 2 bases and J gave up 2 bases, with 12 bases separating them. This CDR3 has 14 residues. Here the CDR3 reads CAWSQYRSNYGYTF. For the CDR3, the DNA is TGTGCCTGGAGTCAGTACAGGAGCAACTATGGCTACACCTTC. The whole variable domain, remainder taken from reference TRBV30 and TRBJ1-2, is SQTIHQWPATLVQPVGSPLSLECTVEGTSNPNLYWYRQAAGRGLQLLFYSVGIGQISSEVPQNLSASRPQDRQFILSSKKLLLSDSGFYLCAWSQYRSNYGYTFGSGTRLTVV.

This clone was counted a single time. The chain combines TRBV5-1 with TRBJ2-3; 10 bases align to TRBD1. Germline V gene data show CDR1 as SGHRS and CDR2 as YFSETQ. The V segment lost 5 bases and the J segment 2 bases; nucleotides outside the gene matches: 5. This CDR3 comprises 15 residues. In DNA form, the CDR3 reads TGCGCCAGCAGAGAGGGACAGGGGACCACAGATACGCAGTATTTT. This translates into CASREGQGTTDTQYF. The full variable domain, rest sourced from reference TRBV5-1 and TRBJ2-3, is KAGVTQTPRYLIKTRGQQVTLSCSPISGHRSVSWYQQTPGQGLQFLFEYFSETQRNKGNFPGRFSGRQFSNSRSEMNVSTLELGDSALYLCASREGQGTTDTQYFGPGTRLTVL.

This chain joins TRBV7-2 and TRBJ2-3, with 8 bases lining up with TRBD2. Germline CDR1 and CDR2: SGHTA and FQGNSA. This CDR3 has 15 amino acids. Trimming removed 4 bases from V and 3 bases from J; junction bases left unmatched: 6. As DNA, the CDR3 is TGTGCCAGCAGCTCAGGACTAGCAGGGACAGATACGCAGTATTTT. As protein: CASSSGLAGTDTQYF.

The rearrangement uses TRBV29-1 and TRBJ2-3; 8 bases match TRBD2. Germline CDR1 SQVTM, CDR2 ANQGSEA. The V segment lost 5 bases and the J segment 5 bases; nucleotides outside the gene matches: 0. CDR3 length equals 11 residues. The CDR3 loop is CSVLAGDTQYF. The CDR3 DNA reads TGCAGCGTTCTAGCGGGAGATACGCAGTATTTT.

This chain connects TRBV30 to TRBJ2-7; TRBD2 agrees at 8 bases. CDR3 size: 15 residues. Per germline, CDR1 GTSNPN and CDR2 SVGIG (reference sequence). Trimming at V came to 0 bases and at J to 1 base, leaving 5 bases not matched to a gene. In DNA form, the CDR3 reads TGTGCCTGGAGTGTGGCGGGGGGCCGGTCCTACGAGCAGTACTTC. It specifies CAWSVAGGRSYEQYF.

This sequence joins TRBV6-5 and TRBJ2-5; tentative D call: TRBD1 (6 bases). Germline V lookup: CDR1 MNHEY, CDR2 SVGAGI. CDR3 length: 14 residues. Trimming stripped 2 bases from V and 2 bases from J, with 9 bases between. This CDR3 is CASSYGQRQETQYF. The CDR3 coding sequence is TGTGCCAGCAGTTACGGACAGCGTCAAGAGACCCAGTACTTC.

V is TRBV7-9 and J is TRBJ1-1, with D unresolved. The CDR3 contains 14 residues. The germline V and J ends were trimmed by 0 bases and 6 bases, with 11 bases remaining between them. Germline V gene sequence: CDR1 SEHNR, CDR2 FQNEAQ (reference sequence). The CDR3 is CASSLAGGFPEAFF. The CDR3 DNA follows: TGTGCCAGCAGCTTAGCGGGCGGTTTTCCTGAAGCTTTCTTT.

CDR3 DNA: TGTGCCAGTAGAGCCTCCGACGTAACCTCTGGAAACACCATATATTTT. Its protein product is CASRASDVTSGNTIYF. The rearrangement joins TRBV19 to TRBJ1-3; no clear D. Germline-derived CDR1 and CDR2 are LNHDA and SQIVND (reference sequence). Trimming shortened V by 6 bases and J by 0 bases, and 15 bases separated the two germline ends. The CDR3 spans 16 residues.

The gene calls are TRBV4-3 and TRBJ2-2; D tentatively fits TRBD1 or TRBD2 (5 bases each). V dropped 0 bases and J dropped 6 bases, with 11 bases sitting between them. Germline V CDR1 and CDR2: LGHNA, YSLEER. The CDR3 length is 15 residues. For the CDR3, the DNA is TGCGCCAGCAGCCAAGATTGGGACCCGGCCGGGGAGCTGTTTTTT. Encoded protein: CASSQDWDPAGELFF.

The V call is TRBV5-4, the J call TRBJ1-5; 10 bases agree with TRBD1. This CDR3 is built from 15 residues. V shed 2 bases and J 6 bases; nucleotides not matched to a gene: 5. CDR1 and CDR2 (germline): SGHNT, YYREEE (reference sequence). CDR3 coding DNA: TGTGCCAGCAGCTTAGACAGGGGGCTGGGTCAGCCCCAGCATTTT. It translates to CASSLDRGLGQPQHF. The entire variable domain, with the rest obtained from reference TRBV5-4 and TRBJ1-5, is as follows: ETGVTQSPTHLIKTRGQQVTLRCSSQSGHNTVSWYQQALGQGPQFIFQYYREEENGRGNFPPRFSGLQFPNYSSELNVNALELDDSALYLCASSLDRGLGQPQHFGDGTRLSIL.

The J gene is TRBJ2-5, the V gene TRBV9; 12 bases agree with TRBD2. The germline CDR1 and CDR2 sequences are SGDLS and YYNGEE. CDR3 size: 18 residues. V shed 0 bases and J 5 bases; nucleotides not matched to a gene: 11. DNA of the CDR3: TGTGCCAGCAGCGTAGGAAATCTAGCGGGGGGGATTTACGAGACCCAGTACTTC. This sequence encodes CASSVGNLAGGIYETQYF. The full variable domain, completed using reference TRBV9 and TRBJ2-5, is DSGVTQTPKHLITATGQRVTLRCSPRSGDLSVYWYQQSLDQGLQFLIQYYNGEERAKGNILERFSAQQFPDLHSELNLSSLELGDSALYFCASSVGNLAGGIYETQYFGPGTRLLVL.

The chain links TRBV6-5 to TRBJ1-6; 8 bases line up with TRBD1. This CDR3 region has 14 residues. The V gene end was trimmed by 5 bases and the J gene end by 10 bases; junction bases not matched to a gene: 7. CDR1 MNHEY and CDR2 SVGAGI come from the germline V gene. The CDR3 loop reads CASSVTGEGSPLHF. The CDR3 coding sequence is TGTGCCAGCAGTGTGACAGGGGAAGGCTCACCCCTCCACTTT.